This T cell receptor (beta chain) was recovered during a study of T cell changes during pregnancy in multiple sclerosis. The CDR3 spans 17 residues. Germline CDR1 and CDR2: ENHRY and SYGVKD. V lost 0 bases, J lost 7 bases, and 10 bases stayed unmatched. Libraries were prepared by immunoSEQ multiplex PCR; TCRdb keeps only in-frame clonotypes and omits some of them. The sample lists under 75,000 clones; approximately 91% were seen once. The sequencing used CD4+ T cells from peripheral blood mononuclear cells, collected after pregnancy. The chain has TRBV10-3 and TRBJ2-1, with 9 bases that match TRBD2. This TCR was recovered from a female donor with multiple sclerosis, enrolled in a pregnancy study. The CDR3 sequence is CAISESSVLAGNNEQFF. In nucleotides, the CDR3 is TGTGCCATCAGTGAGTCGAGTGTTCTAGCGGGAAATAATGAGCAGTTCTTC.